This T cell receptor beta chain was obtained from a study of response to subunit inactivated influenza vaccine. Study-wide points: Each seasonal influenza vaccination, the authors suggested, recruits few new T cells.

Each CDR3 protein is one row after TCRdb ran MiXCR on the RT-PCR reads. The sample records roughly 650,000 distinct CDR3 sequences, 12% to 15% being singletons. To note about this clonotype: Its antigen is as yet unknown.

The CDR3 length is 13 residues. Trimming removed 6 bases from V and 4 bases from J, with 11 bases in between. Germline loops: CDR1 SGDLS, CDR2 YYNGEE. The J gene is TRBJ2-1, the V gene TRBV9; D unresolved. The specimen comprised PBMCs from blood, sampled 14 to 15 days before vaccination. The sequence was collected from a man in his forties or fifties who received an inactivated influenza vaccine. CDR3 coding DNA: TGTGCCAGCAAGACTCACCGGTACAATGAGCAGTTCTTC. It translates to CASKTHRYNEQFF. Variable domain in full (rest from reference TRBV9 and TRBJ2-1): DSGVTQTPKHLITATGQRVTLRCSPRSGDLSVYWYQQSLDQGLQFLIQYYNGEERAKGNILERFSAQQFPDLHSELNLSSLELGDSALYFCASKTHRYNEQFFGPGTRLTVL.